The text below deals with one T cell receptor (beta chain). Only in-frame clones appear in the TCRdb table, and some are missing; sequencing was by immunoSEQ multiplex PCR. The sample lists over 85,000 clones, 90% to 95% occurring once. V was cut by 3 bases and J by 1 base, with 4 bases left in between. The germline V gene has CDR1 MGHDK and CDR2 SYGVNS. The CDR3 contains 13 residues. This specimen belongs to a study of control samples from healthy donors and cancer patients. The source is a woman under 30 in good health. Sequencing was done on a sample of blood. The chain is built from TRBV25-1 and TRBJ1-5; D uncertain. As DNA, the CDR3 is TGTGCCAGCAGTGACACGAGCAATCAGCCCCAGCATTTT. Its protein product is CASSDTSNQPQHF.